This entry lists 9 T cell receptor beta chains sequenced from one sample in a study of blood T cell repertoires in COVID-19 (TCRdb year 2020). The receptor library was made with the immunoSEQ multiplex PCR assay. TCRdb limited this immuneACCESS table to in-frame rearrangements with V and J called. A share of clones is missing; checked studies link under half to unresolved V genes, and the rest is unexplained. Present in this sample are about 66,000 clones, about four fifths of which were seen just once. Together, the top ten hold over 7.5% of the sample. The sample taken for sequencing was peripheral blood. These receptors were obtained from a human donor in a cohort sampled during active COVID-19.

The V and J genes are TRBV7-8 and TRBJ2-7; 9 bases agree with TRBD2. Germline values: CDR1 SGHVS, CDR2 FQNEAQ. V gave up 1 base and J gave up 0 bases; unmatched junction bases: 4. The CDR3 is made up of 16 amino acids. The CDR3 DNA sequence: TGTGCCAGCAGCTTAGTAGCGGGAGTGCTCTCCTACGAGCAGTACTTC. Its translation: CASSLVAGVLSYEQYF.

The CDR3 nucleotides read TGTGCCAGCTCACGCACCACGACAGGGGTGAACACTGAAGCTTTCTTT. This codes for CASSRTTTGVNTEAFF. J is TRBJ1-1 and V is TRBV18; 8 bases map to TRBD1. Germline lookup yields CDR1 KGHSH and CDR2 LQKENI. The V gene end was trimmed by 4 bases and the J gene end by 0 bases; junction bases not matched to a gene: 7. The CDR3 is 16 residues long. The whole variable domain, remainder taken from reference TRBV18 and TRBJ1-1, is NAGVMQNPRHLVRRRGQEARLRCSPMKGHSHVYWYRQLPEEGLKFMVYLQKENIIDESGMPKERFSAEFPKEGPSILRIQQVVRGDSAAYFCASSRTTTGVNTEAFFGQGTRLTVV.

J is TRBJ2-2 and V is TRBV27; 9 bases fit TRBD2. The CDR3 length is 17 residues. Germline V lookup: CDR1 MNHEY, CDR2 SMNVEV (reference sequence). Germline trimming cut 0 bases from V and 0 bases from J; bases unmatched to any gene: 2. The CDR3 DNA follows: TGTGCCAGCAGTTTATCGCGACTAGCGGCGAACACCGGGGAGCTGTTTTTT. Residues: CASSLSRLAANTGELFF.

The rearrangement uses TRBV7-9 and TRBJ2-1, with TRBD2 matching 11 bases. Germline V gene sequence: CDR1 SEHNR, CDR2 FQNEAQ (reference sequence). The V gene end was trimmed by 5 bases and the J gene end by 7 bases; junction bases not matched to a gene: 13. The CDR3 runs 17 residues. The CDR3 here is CASSGPLAGVRRNEQFF. Written as DNA, the CDR3 is TGTGCCAGCAGCGGCCCACTAGCGGGAGTTCGAAGAAATGAGCAGTTCTTC.

In its sample, this clone was seen once. This chain connects TRBV13 to TRBJ1-2; 7 bases match TRBD1. With V trimmed by 2 bases and J by 6 bases, 9 bases remained unmatched. Per the germline V gene, CDR1 is PRHDT and CDR2 is FYEKMQ (reference sequence). The CDR3 extends over 15 amino acids. CDR3 region: CASSLRRGGVNGYTF. The DNA of the CDR3 is TGTGCCAGCAGCTTAAGGAGAGGGGGCGTCAATGGCTACACCTTC.

The DNA of the CDR3 is TGTGCCAGCAGCTTCTCCGGGACAGGGGGTCAGCCCCAGCATTTT. Its translation: CASSFSGTGGQPQHF. The rearrangement uses TRBV5-6 and TRBJ1-5; 11 nucleotides agree with TRBD1. CDR1 is SGHDT, CDR2 YYEEEE, per germline. The V segment lost 2 bases and the J segment 6 bases; nucleotides outside the gene matches: 4. The CDR3 length is 15 residues.

The rearrangement uses TRBV18 and TRBJ2-5; 14 nucleotides match TRBD2. The germline gives CDR1 KGHSH, CDR2 LQKENI. Trimming took 4 bases from V and 3 from J; bases not matched to a gene: 7. The CDR3 is 17 residues long. CDR3 DNA sequence: TGTGCCAGCTCACGAGGGACTAGCGGGAGAAGAGAAGAGACCCAGTACTTC. Its protein product is CASSRGTSGRREETQYF.

The chain joins TRBV28 to TRBJ2-6; D is unresolved. V lost 3 bases and J 13 bases, leaving 16 bases between the germline ends. The CDR3 sequence is 14 residues long. Germline CDR1 MDHEN, CDR2 SYDVKM. The CDR3 nucleotides are TGTGCCAGCAGTTTTGATGGGCAGCTCTTAGTCCTGACTTTC. Translated, it gives CASSFDGQLLVLTF.

This clone was found once. V and J are TRBV4-3 and TRBJ2-3, with 11 positions matching TRBD2. With V trimmed by 0 bases and J by 3 bases, 17 bases remained unmatched. Looked up from germline, CDR1 is LGHNA and CDR2 is YSLEER. The length of the CDR3 is 21 residues. The CDR3 sequence: CASSQDGRTWTSGHGTDTQYF. CDR3 bases: TGCGCCAGCAGCCAAGATGGCAGGACATGGACTAGCGGGCATGGGACAGATACGCAGTATTTT.